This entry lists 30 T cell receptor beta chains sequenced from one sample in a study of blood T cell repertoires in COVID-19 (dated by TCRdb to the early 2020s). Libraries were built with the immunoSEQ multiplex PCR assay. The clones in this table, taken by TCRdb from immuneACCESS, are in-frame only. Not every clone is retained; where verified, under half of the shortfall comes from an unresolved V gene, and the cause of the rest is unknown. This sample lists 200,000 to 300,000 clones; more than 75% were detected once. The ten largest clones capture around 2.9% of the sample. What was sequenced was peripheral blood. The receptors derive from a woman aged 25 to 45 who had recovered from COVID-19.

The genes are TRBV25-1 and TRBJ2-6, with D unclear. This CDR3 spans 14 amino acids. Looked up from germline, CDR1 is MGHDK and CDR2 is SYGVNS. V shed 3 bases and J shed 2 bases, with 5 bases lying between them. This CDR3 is CASSDSAGANVLTF. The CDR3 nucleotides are TGTGCCAGCAGTGACTCGGCTGGGGCCAACGTCCTGACTTTC.

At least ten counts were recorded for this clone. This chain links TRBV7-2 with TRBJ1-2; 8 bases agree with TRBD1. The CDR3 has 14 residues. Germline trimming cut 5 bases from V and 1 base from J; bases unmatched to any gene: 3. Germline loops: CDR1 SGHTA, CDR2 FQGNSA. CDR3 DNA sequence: TGTGCCAGCAGCCTACAGGGGGATAACTATGGCTACACCTTC. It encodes CASSLQGDNYGYTF.

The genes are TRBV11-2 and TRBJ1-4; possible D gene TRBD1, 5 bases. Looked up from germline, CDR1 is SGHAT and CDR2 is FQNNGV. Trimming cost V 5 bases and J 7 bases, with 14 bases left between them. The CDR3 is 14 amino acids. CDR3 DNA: TGTGCCAGCAGCACGGGACTGCGGGGTGAAAAACTGTTTTTT. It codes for CASSTGLRGEKLFF.

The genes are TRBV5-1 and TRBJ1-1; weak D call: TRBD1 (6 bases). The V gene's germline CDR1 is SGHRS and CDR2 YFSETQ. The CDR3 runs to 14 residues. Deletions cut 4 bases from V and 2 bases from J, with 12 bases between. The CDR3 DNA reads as TGCGCCAGCAGCGCTTCGACAGGAAACACTGAAGCTTTCTTT. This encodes CASSASTGNTEAFF.

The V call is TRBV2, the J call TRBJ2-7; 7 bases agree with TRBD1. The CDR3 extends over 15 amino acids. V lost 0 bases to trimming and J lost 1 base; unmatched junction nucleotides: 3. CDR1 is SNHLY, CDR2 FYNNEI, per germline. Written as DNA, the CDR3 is TGTGCCAGCAGTGAAGCAGGGGGCTGGTCCTACGAGCAGTACTTC. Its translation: CASSEAGGWSYEQYF.

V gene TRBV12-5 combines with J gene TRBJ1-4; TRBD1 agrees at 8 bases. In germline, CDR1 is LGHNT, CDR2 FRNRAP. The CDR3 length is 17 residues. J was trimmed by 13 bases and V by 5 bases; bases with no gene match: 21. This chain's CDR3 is CASGRQGRAPWENRLFF. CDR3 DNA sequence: TGTGCTAGTGGTCGACAGGGGCGAGCCCCGTGGGAAAATCGACTGTTTTTT.

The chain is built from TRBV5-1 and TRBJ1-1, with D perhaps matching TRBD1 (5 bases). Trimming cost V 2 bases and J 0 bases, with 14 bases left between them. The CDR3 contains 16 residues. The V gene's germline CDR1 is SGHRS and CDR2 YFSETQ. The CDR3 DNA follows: TGCGCCAGCAGCTTTGACCAAAGGGGCCTGAACACTGAAGCTTTCTTT. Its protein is CASSFDQRGLNTEAFF.

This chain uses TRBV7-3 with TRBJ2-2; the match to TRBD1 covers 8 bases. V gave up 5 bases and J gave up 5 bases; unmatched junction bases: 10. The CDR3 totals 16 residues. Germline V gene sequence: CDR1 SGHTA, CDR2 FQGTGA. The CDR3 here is CASSPWTGKGTGELFF. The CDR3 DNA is TGTGCCAGCAGCCCCTGGACAGGGAAGGGGACCGGGGAGCTGTTTTTT.

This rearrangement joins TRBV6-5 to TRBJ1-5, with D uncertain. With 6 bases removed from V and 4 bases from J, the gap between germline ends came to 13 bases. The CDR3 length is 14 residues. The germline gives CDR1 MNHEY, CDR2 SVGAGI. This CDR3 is CASSIDKSNQPQHF. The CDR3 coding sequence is TGTGCCAGCAGCATTGACAAGTCGAATCAGCCCCAGCATTTT.

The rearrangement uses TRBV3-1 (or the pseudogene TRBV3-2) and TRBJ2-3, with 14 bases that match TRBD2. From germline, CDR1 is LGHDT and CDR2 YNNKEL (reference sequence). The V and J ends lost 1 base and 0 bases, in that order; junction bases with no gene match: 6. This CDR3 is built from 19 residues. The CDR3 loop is CASSQGLAGGRISTDTQYF. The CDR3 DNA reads TGTGCCAGCAGCCAAGGACTAGCGGGGGGGCGGATTAGCACAGATACGCAGTATTTT.

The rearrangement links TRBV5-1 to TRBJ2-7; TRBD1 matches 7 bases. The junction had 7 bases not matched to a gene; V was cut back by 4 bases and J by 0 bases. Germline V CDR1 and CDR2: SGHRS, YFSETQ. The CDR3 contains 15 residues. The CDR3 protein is CASSPRTGSSYEQYF. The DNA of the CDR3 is TGCGCCAGCAGCCCAAGGACAGGTAGCTCCTACGAGCAGTACTTC.

CDR3 DNA sequence: TGCGCCAGCAGCTTGTTGGCAGGATTATCCTACGAGCAGTACTTC. It codes for CASSLLAGLSYEQYF. The chain recombines TRBV5-1 with TRBJ2-7; D is unclear. Trimming took off 1 base at V and 1 base at J, with 12 bases between the two ends. This CDR3 comprises 15 residues. Germline CDR1 reads SGHRS; CDR2 reads YFSETQ.

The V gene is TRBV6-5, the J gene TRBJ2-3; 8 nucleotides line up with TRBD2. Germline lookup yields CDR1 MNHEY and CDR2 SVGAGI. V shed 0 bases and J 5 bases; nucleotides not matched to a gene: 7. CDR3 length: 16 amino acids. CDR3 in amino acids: CASSYSPGGPGDTQYF. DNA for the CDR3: TGTGCCAGCAGTTACTCTCCGGGGGGGCCGGGAGATACGCAGTATTTT.

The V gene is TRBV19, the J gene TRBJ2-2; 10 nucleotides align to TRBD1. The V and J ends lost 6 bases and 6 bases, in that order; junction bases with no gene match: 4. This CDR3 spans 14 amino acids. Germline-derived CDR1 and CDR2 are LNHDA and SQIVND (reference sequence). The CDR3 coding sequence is TGTGCCAGTAGAGGGACAGGGGTGGCCGGGGAGCTGTTTTTT. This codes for CASRGTGVAGELFF.

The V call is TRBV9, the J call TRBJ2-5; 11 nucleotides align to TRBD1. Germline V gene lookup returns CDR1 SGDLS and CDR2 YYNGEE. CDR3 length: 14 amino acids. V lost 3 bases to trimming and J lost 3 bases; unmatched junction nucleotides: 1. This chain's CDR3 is CASSGTGGEETQYF. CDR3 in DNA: TGTGCCAGCAGCGGGACAGGGGGCGAAGAGACCCAGTACTTC.

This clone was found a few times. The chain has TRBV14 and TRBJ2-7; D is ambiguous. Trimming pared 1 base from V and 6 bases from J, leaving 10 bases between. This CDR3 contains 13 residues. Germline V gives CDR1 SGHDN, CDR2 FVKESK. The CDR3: CASSQASTGEQYF. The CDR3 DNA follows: TGTGCCAGCAGCCAAGCTAGTACCGGCGAGCAGTACTTC.

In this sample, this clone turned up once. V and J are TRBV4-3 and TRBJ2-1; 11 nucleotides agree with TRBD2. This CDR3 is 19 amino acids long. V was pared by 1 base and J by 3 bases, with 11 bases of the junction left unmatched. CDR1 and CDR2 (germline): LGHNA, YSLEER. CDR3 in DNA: TGCGCCAGCAGCCAAGGTCTGCTAGCGGGGGGCCGAGGCTACAATGAGCAGTTCTTC. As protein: CASSQGLLAGGRGYNEQFF.

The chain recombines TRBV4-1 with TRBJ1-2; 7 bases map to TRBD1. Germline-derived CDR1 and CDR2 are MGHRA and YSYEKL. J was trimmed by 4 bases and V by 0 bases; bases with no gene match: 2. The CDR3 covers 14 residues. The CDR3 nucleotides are TGCGCCAGCAGCCAAGAGACAGGGACCTATGGCTACACCTTC. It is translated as CASSQETGTYGYTF.

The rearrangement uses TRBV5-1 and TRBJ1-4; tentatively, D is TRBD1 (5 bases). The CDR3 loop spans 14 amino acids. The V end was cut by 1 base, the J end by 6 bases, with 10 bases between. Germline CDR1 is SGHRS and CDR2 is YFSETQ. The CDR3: CASSLTGVDEKLFF. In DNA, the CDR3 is TGCGCCAGCAGCTTGACAGGAGTGGATGAAAAACTGTTTTTT.

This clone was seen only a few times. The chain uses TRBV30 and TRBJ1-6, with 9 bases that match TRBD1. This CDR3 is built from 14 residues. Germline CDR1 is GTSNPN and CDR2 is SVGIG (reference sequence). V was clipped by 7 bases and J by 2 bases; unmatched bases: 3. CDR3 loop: CAFRQGAYNSPLHF. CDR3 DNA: TGTGCCTTCCGACAGGGGGCCTATAATTCACCCCTCCACTTT.

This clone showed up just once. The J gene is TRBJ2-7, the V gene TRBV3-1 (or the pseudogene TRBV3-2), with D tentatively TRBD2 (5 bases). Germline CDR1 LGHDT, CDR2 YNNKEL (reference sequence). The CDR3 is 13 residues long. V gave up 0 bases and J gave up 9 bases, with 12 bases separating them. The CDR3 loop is CASSQDPPGGQYF. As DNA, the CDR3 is TGTGCCAGCAGCCAAGATCCCCCCGGAGGGCAGTACTTC.

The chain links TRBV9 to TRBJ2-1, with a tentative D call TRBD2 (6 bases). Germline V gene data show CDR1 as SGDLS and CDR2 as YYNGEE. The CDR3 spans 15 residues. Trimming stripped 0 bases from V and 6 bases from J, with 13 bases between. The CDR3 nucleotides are TGTGCCAGCAGCGTAGGCGGCGGGGTCAGCAATGAGCAGTTCTTC. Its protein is CASSVGGGVSNEQFF.

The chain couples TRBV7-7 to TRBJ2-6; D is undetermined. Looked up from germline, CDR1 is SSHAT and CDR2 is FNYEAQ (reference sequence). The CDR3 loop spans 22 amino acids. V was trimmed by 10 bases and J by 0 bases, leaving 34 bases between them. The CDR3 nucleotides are TGTGCCATCCCGCTAAGGTGGTCGTTTCAAAGAGACATAAGCTCTGGGGCCAACGTCCTGACTTTC. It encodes CAIPLRWSFQRDISSGANVLTF.

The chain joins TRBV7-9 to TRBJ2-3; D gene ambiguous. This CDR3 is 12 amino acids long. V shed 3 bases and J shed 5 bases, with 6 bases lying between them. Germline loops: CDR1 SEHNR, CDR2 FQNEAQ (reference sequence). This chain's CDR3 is CASSFGEDTQYF. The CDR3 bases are TGTGCCAGCAGCTTCGGTGAAGATACGCAGTATTTT. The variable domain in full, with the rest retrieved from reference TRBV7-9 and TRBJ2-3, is DTGVSQNPRHKITKRGQNVTFRCDPISEHNRLYWYRQTLGQGPEFLTYFQNEAQLEKSRLLSDRFSAERPKGSFSTLEIQRTEQGDSAMYLCASSFGEDTQYFGPGTRLTVL.

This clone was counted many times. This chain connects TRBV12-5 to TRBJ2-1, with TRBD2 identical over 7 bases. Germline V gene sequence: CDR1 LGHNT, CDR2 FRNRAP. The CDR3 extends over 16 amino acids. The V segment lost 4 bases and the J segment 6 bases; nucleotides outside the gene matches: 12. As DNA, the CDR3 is TGTGCTAGTGGTTCGACTCTTGGACTAGTTGGCAATGAGCAGTTCTTC. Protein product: CASGSTLGLVGNEQFF. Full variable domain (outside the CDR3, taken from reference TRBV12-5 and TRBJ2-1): DARVTQTPRHKVTEMGQEVTMRCQPILGHNTVFWYRQTMMQGLELLAYFRNRAPLDDSGMPKDRFSAEMPDATLATLKIQPSEPRDSAVYFCASGSTLGLVGNEQFFGPGTRLTVL.

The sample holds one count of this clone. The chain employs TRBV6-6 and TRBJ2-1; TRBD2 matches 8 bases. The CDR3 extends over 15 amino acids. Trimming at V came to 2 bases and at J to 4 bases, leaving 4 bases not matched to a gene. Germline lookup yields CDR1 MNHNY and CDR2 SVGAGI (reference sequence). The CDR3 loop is CASSYTRGEYNEQFF. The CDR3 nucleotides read TGTGCCAGCAGTTACACGCGGGGGGAGTACAATGAGCAGTTCTTC.

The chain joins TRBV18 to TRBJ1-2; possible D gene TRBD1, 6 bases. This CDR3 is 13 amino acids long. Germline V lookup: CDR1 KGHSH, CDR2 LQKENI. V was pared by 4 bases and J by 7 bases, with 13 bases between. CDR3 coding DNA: TGTGCCAGCTCACTTGGGGGGGCGGGTGGCTACACCTTC. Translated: CASSLGGAGGYTF.

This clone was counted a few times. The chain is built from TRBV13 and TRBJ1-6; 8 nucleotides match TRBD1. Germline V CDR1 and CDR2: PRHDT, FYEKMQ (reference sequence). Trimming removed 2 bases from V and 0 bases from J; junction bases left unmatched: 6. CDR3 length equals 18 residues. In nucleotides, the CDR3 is TGTGCCAGCAGCTTACGACAGGGGAGTGGCTCCTATAATTCACCCCTCCACTTT. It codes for CASSLRQGSGSYNSPLHF.

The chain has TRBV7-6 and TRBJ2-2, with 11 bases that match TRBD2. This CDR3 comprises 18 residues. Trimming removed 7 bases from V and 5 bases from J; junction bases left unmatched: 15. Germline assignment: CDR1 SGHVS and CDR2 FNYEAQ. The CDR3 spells CASTQIAGGHLGTGELFF. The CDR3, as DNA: TGTGCCAGCACACAAATAGCGGGGGGGCACCTCGGGACCGGGGAGCTGTTTTTT.

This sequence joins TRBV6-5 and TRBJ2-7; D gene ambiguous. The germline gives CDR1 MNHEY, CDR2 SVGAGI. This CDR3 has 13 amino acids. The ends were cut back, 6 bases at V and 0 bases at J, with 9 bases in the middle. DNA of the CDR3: TGTGCCAGCAGGGCCAGGATCTCCTACGAGCAGTACTTC. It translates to CASRARISYEQYF.